This T cell receptor (beta chain) was obtained from a study of blood T cells in healthy people across ages. The overall study: Template switching picked up about one barcoded beta molecule for each two T cells.

V was clipped by 3 bases and J by 4 bases, with 15 bases between them. Germline CDR1 is KGHSH and CDR2 is LQKENI. The CDR3 spans 15 residues. Using a J-beta primer mix together with a sample-barcoded 5' primer, a second PCR was run for roughly 6 to 12 cycles. Each cDNA molecule was tagged by a template-switch adaptor with 12 random nucleotides. TCRdb re-called the 5' RACE reads through MiXCR, storing one row per CDR3 protein. The sample shows over 300,000 distinct CDR3 sequences, 45% to 60% of them seen only once. To note about this clonotype: Its matching antigen is unknown.

Every sample yielded at least 6.5 million isolated PBMCs. Study-level results: Long-lived donors carried more naive CD4+ cells and greater diversity than aged donors.

The specimen sequenced was blood. This receptor was obtained from a man between 60 and 75 years old in good health. V usage is TRBV18 and J usage is TRBJ2-5, with D possibly TRBD2 on 5 matching bases. CDR3 nucleotides: TGTGCCAGCTCACCCACCACCGGAGGCCCAGAGACCCAGTACTTC. It codes for CASSPTTGGPETQYF.